The sequence of this TCR beta chain was determined in a study of blood T cell repertoires in COVID-19. V gave up 5 bases and J gave up 2 bases, with 13 bases separating them. The CDR3 has 14 amino acids. From germline, CDR1 is MNHEY and CDR2 SMNVEV (reference sequence). Assay: immunoSEQ multiplex PCR; the TCRdb copy retains only in-frame clones and omits some. In the table there are 350,000 to 450,000 clones, approximately 90% of which are singletons. Sequenced sample: peripheral blood. V usage is TRBV27 and J usage is TRBJ2-7; possible D gene TRBD1, 6 bases. The receptor was isolated from a woman in her thirties or forties with COVID-19, enrolled during active disease. CDR3 amino acids: CASSPTGTPYEQYF. CDR3 nucleotide sequence: TGTGCCAGCAGTCCAACAGGGACCCCCTACGAGCAGTACTTC.